This is a list of T cell receptor beta chains from one sample in a study of CD4 T cells in relation to SARS-CoV-2 and coronaviruses. Profiled with immunoSEQ multiplex PCR; TCRdb holds only in-frame clones, not every one. This sample has about 68,000 clones, with approximately 95% found just once. The sample comprised naive CD4+ T cells from PBMCs. Receptors were obtained from a human donor in good health. CDR3s include the opening cysteine and the closing phenylalanine or tryptophan. Fields, in order: CDR3 DNA, CDR3 protein, clone size, V gene, D gene, J gene. The D gene is left open where the match is weak. Size is stated for part of the rows, as once, few or many counts, or as a class when the clone is expanded.

CDR3nt: TGCGCCAGCAGCTTGAGCCGGGACAGGGGAACGCAGTATTTT
CDR3aa: CASSLSRDRGTQYF
abundance: -
v_gene: TRBV5-1
d_gene: TRBD1
j_gene: TRBJ2-3

CDR3nt: TGCGCCAGCAGGCTCGGCGGGACAGATGGCTACACCTTC
CDR3aa: CASRLGGTDGYTF
abundance: -
v_gene: TRBV5-1
d_gene: TRBD1
j_gene: TRBJ1-2

CDR3nt: TGTGCCAGCAGCTTAGGGCGGGGCGGAGACACTGAAGCTTTCTTT
CDR3aa: CASSLGRGGDTEAFF
abundance: once
v_gene: TRBV11-2
d_gene: -
j_gene: TRBJ1-1

CDR3nt: TGCAGTGCTAGAGTAGGCAACACCATATATTTT
CDR3aa: CSARVGNTIYF
abundance: -
v_gene: TRBV20-1
d_gene: -
j_gene: TRBJ1-3

CDR3nt: TGTGCCAGCAGTGACATTGGGGGGGCGCGCACCGGGGAGCTGTTTTTT
CDR3aa: CASSDIGGARTGELFF
abundance: few
v_gene: TRBV6-4
d_gene: -
j_gene: TRBJ2-2

CDR3nt: TGCGCCAGCAGCCTAAAGCAGGGCGGGACTGAAGCTTTCTTT
CDR3aa: CASSLKQGGTEAFF
abundance: -
v_gene: TRBV4-1
d_gene: -
j_gene: TRBJ1-1

CDR3nt: TGTGCCAGCAGCCGTAGCGACCCCAACTACAATGAGCAGTTCTTC
CDR3aa: CASSRSDPNYNEQFF
abundance: -
v_gene: TRBV11-2
d_gene: -
j_gene: TRBJ2-1

CDR3nt: TGTGCCAGCAGTTTGACCCTTGGCTTGAACGAGCAGTACTTC
CDR3aa: CASSLTLGLNEQYF
abundance: -
v_gene: TRBV28
d_gene: -
j_gene: TRBJ2-7

CDR3nt: TGTGCCAGCAGCGTTTCCCCCGGGACAGGGATGGTTGGCACAGATACGCAGTATTTT
CDR3aa: CASSVSPGTGMVGTDTQYF
abundance: -
v_gene: TRBV9
d_gene: TRBD1
j_gene: TRBJ2-3

CDR3nt: TGTGCCAGCAGTCCGGGGACCTCCGCCGGGGAGCTGTTTTTT
CDR3aa: CASSPGTSAGELFF
abundance: -
v_gene: TRBV27
d_gene: -
j_gene: TRBJ2-2

CDR3nt: TGCGCCAGCAGCTTGGCCCGAATAGCGGGTTCCTCTGGGGCCAACGTCCTGACTTTC
CDR3aa: CASSLARIAGSSGANVLTF
abundance: -
v_gene: TRBV5-1
d_gene: TRBD2
j_gene: TRBJ2-6

CDR3nt: TGCGCCAGCAGCCCGCGTGGGGAGGGGAGCACTGAAGCTTTCTTT
CDR3aa: CASSPRGEGSTEAFF
abundance: few
v_gene: TRBV5-1
d_gene: -
j_gene: TRBJ1-1

CDR3nt: TGTGCCAGCAGCACACAGCGGGAGATAGGTGAGCAGTTCTTC
CDR3aa: CASSTQREIGEQFF
abundance: once
v_gene: TRBV5-4
d_gene: TRBD2
j_gene: TRBJ2-1

CDR3nt: TGTTCTTTTGGCCTGGGACAGGGGGGGATGCAGTACTTC
CDR3aa: CSFGLGQGGMQYF
abundance: -
v_gene: TRBV19
d_gene: TRBD1
j_gene: TRBJ2-7

CDR3nt: TGTGCCAGCAGTGAAGGGGGGCAATCAGATACGCAGTATTTT
CDR3aa: CASSEGGQSDTQYF
abundance: -
v_gene: TRBV6-1
d_gene: -
j_gene: TRBJ2-3

CDR3nt: TGTGCCAGCAGCTTAGGTCCGAGCTCCTACGAGCAGTACTTC
CDR3aa: CASSLGPSSYEQYF
abundance: -
v_gene: TRBV7-9
d_gene: -
j_gene: TRBJ2-7

CDR3nt: TGTGCCAGCAGCCAAGTTAGCGGGGGCTCCTACAATGAGCAGTTCTTC
CDR3aa: CASSQVSGGSYNEQFF
abundance: -
v_gene: TRBV4-2
d_gene: TRBD2
j_gene: TRBJ2-1

CDR3nt: TGTGCCAGCAGTTTATCCAGGCAAGAGACCCAGTACTTC
CDR3aa: CASSLSRQETQYF
abundance: -
v_gene: TRBV12-3/TRBV12-4
d_gene: -
j_gene: TRBJ2-5

CDR3nt: TGTGCCAGTAGTATAGCACTTCCCCAAGAGACCCAGTACTTC
CDR3aa: CASSIALPQETQYF
abundance: -
v_gene: TRBV19
d_gene: -
j_gene: TRBJ2-5

CDR3nt: TGCGCCAGCACTATGACAGGGAACTATGGCTACACCTTC
CDR3aa: CASTMTGNYGYTF
abundance: -
v_gene: TRBV5-1
d_gene: TRBD1
j_gene: TRBJ1-2

CDR3nt: TGTGCCAGCAGCCGCCCAGGGTTACTCGATCAGCCCCAGCATTTT
CDR3aa: CASSRPGLLDQPQHF
abundance: -
v_gene: TRBV28
d_gene: -
j_gene: TRBJ1-5

CDR3nt: TGTGCCAGCAGTTACGCCAGTCCGCGGGAGACCCAGTACTTC
CDR3aa: CASSYASPRETQYF
abundance: -
v_gene: TRBV6-2/TRBV6-3
d_gene: -
j_gene: TRBJ2-5

CDR3nt: TGTGCCATCAGTGAGCGGGCTAGCGGGGGATCCCAAGAGACCCAGTACTTC
CDR3aa: CAISERASGGSQETQYF
abundance: -
v_gene: TRBV10-3
d_gene: TRBD2
j_gene: TRBJ2-5

CDR3nt: TGTGCCAGCAGATGGGACAGTCAAGAGACCCAGTACTTC
CDR3aa: CASRWDSQETQYF
abundance: -
v_gene: TRBV6-6
d_gene: TRBD1
j_gene: TRBJ2-5

CDR3nt: TGTGCCAGCAGTCCGGGGACAGCAACTAATGAAAAACTGTTTTTT
CDR3aa: CASSPGTATNEKLFF
abundance: once
v_gene: TRBV27
d_gene: TRBD1
j_gene: TRBJ1-4

CDR3nt: TGTGCCAGCAGCCCCCTACCAGCGAATGGGCGGGAGCAGTACTTC
CDR3aa: CASSPLPANGREQYF
abundance: -
v_gene: TRBV7-9
d_gene: -
j_gene: TRBJ2-7

CDR3nt: TGTGCCAGCAGCGACGACATGCGCCACGAGCAGTACTTC
CDR3aa: CASSDDMRHEQYF
abundance: -
v_gene: TRBV9
d_gene: -
j_gene: TRBJ2-7

CDR3nt: TGTGTCAGAAGCCAGCCCCCCGAACAGGGGGAGAAGGACGAGCAGTACTTC
CDR3aa: CVRSQPPEQGEKDEQYF
abundance: once
v_gene: TRBV7-5
d_gene: -
j_gene: TRBJ2-7

CDR3nt: TGTGCCAGCTCACCACTCCAGAACGAGCAGTTCTTC
CDR3aa: CASSPLQNEQFF
abundance: few
v_gene: TRBV18
d_gene: -
j_gene: TRBJ2-1

CDR3nt: TGCGCCAGCAGCTCCACCGGGACAGACTATGGCTACACCTTC
CDR3aa: CASSSTGTDYGYTF
abundance: -
v_gene: TRBV5-1
d_gene: TRBD1
j_gene: TRBJ1-2

CDR3nt: TGTGCCAGCAGCTTCCGGCAGACAGGAAACTATGGCTACACCTTC
CDR3aa: CASSFRQTGNYGYTF
abundance: -
v_gene: TRBV5-4
d_gene: -
j_gene: TRBJ1-2

CDR3nt: TGTGCCAGCATGAAGGACAGGGGATACACCGGGGAGCTGTTTTTT
CDR3aa: CASMKDRGYTGELFF
abundance: -
v_gene: TRBV6-6
d_gene: TRBD1
j_gene: TRBJ2-2

CDR3nt: TGTGCCAGCAGGTCAACCGGGAGTTCCCCTTGGGGGACGCAGTATTTT
CDR3aa: CASRSTGSSPWGTQYF
abundance: -
v_gene: TRBV7-2
d_gene: -
j_gene: TRBJ2-3

CDR3nt: TGTGCCAGCAGCTCCTCCTTAGATGAGCAGTTCTTC
CDR3aa: CASSSSLDEQFF
abundance: -
v_gene: TRBV7-3
d_gene: -
j_gene: TRBJ2-1

CDR3nt: TGTGCCTGGAGTACAGGGGTTTTAAGGGGTTCACCCCTCCACTTT
CDR3aa: CAWSTGVLRGSPLHF
abundance: -
v_gene: TRBV30
d_gene: TRBD1
j_gene: TRBJ1-6

CDR3nt: TGTGCCAGCAGCCAAACTACTTTCACAGATACGCAGTATTTT
CDR3aa: CASSQTTFTDTQYF
abundance: -
v_gene: TRBV2
d_gene: -
j_gene: TRBJ2-3

CDR3nt: TGCGCCAGCAGCTCCCCAGGTGCCGGGGAGCTGTTTTTT
CDR3aa: CASSSPGAGELFF
abundance: -
v_gene: TRBV5-1
d_gene: -
j_gene: TRBJ2-2

CDR3nt: TGTGCCAGCTCACCAGCGGCGGGGGACGGGTCCGGCTACACCTTC
CDR3aa: CASSPAAGDGSGYTF
abundance: -
v_gene: TRBV18
d_gene: -
j_gene: TRBJ1-2

CDR3nt: TGTGCCAGCAGTTACGGGCCGACTGAAGCTTTCTTT
CDR3aa: CASSYGPTEAFF
abundance: -
v_gene: TRBV6-5
d_gene: -
j_gene: TRBJ1-1

CDR3nt: TGTGCCAGCAGCTCGGCCGGGACAGGGAGTGGTGAGCAGTTCTTC
CDR3aa: CASSSAGTGSGEQFF
abundance: -
v_gene: TRBV11-2
d_gene: TRBD1
j_gene: TRBJ2-1

CDR3nt: TGTGCCAGCAGTTACAACCTCGAGAATGAGCAGTTCTTC
CDR3aa: CASSYNLENEQFF
abundance: -
v_gene: TRBV6-2/TRBV6-3
d_gene: -
j_gene: TRBJ2-1

CDR3nt: TGTGCCAGCAGCCCCGGGACTAACACCGGGGAGCTGTTTTTT
CDR3aa: CASSPGTNTGELFF
abundance: -
v_gene: TRBV11-1
d_gene: -
j_gene: TRBJ2-2

CDR3nt: TGTGCCAGCAGTCCCTCCGGGACAGAAAATCAGCCCCAGCATTTT
CDR3aa: CASSPSGTENQPQHF
abundance: -
v_gene: TRBV6-6
d_gene: TRBD1
j_gene: TRBJ1-5

CDR3nt: TGTGCCATCAGTGAGGGACAGGGGAACTATGGCTACACCTTC
CDR3aa: CAISEGQGNYGYTF
abundance: -
v_gene: TRBV10-3
d_gene: TRBD1
j_gene: TRBJ1-2

CDR3nt: TGTGCCAGCTCACCAGCCGGGACAGCCTATAATGAAAAACTGTTTTTT
CDR3aa: CASSPAGTAYNEKLFF
abundance: -
v_gene: TRBV18
d_gene: TRBD1
j_gene: TRBJ1-4

CDR3nt: TGTGCCAGCAGTTCTGACAGTGAAGCTTTCTTT
CDR3aa: CASSSDSEAFF
abundance: once
v_gene: TRBV6-5
d_gene: -
j_gene: TRBJ1-1

CDR3nt: TGTGCCAGCAGCTCCGGGACTAGTGCCTACGAGCAGTACTTC
CDR3aa: CASSSGTSAYEQYF
abundance: -
v_gene: TRBV28
d_gene: TRBD2
j_gene: TRBJ2-7

CDR3nt: TGTGCCAGCAGCCCAACTAGCTTAGGGTGGTACAATGAGCAGTTCTTC
CDR3aa: CASSPTSLGWYNEQFF
abundance: once
v_gene: TRBV3-1/TRBV3-2
d_gene: -
j_gene: TRBJ2-1

CDR3nt: TGTGCCAGCAGTGAATCAGCGAGCTCCTATAATTCACCCCTCCACTTT
CDR3aa: CASSESASSYNSPLHF
abundance: once
v_gene: TRBV6-1
d_gene: -
j_gene: TRBJ1-6

CDR3nt: TGTGCCAGCAGCCAACTCCGGGACAGTGAGCGTGAGCAGTTCTTC
CDR3aa: CASSQLRDSEREQFF
abundance: -
v_gene: TRBV14
d_gene: TRBD1
j_gene: TRBJ2-1

CDR3nt: TGTGCCAGCTCACCCCCCCATGGACTTAACACCGGGGAGCTGTTTTTT
CDR3aa: CASSPPHGLNTGELFF
abundance: -
v_gene: TRBV18
d_gene: -
j_gene: TRBJ2-2

CDR3nt: TGTGCCAGCAGCCCCTCCCGGGGTAGCGGGAGCACAGATACGCAGTATTTT
CDR3aa: CASSPSRGSGSTDTQYF
abundance: -
v_gene: TRBV4-2
d_gene: TRBD2
j_gene: TRBJ2-3

CDR3nt: TGTGCCAGCAGCTTGGGACAGGGGGCTTTTTCCTCTGAAAAACTGTTTTTT
CDR3aa: CASSLGQGAFSSEKLFF
abundance: -
v_gene: TRBV11-2
d_gene: TRBD1
j_gene: TRBJ1-4

CDR3nt: TGTGCCAGCAGTTACTCCAGGGACCGCTTGACCCAGCATTTT
CDR3aa: CASSYSRDRLTQHF
abundance: -
v_gene: TRBV6-2/TRBV6-3
d_gene: -
j_gene: TRBJ1-5

CDR3nt: TGTGCCACCAGCAGAGGGACAGGGGACCATGAAAAACTGTTTTTT
CDR3aa: CATSRGTGDHEKLFF
abundance: -
v_gene: TRBV15
d_gene: TRBD1
j_gene: TRBJ1-4